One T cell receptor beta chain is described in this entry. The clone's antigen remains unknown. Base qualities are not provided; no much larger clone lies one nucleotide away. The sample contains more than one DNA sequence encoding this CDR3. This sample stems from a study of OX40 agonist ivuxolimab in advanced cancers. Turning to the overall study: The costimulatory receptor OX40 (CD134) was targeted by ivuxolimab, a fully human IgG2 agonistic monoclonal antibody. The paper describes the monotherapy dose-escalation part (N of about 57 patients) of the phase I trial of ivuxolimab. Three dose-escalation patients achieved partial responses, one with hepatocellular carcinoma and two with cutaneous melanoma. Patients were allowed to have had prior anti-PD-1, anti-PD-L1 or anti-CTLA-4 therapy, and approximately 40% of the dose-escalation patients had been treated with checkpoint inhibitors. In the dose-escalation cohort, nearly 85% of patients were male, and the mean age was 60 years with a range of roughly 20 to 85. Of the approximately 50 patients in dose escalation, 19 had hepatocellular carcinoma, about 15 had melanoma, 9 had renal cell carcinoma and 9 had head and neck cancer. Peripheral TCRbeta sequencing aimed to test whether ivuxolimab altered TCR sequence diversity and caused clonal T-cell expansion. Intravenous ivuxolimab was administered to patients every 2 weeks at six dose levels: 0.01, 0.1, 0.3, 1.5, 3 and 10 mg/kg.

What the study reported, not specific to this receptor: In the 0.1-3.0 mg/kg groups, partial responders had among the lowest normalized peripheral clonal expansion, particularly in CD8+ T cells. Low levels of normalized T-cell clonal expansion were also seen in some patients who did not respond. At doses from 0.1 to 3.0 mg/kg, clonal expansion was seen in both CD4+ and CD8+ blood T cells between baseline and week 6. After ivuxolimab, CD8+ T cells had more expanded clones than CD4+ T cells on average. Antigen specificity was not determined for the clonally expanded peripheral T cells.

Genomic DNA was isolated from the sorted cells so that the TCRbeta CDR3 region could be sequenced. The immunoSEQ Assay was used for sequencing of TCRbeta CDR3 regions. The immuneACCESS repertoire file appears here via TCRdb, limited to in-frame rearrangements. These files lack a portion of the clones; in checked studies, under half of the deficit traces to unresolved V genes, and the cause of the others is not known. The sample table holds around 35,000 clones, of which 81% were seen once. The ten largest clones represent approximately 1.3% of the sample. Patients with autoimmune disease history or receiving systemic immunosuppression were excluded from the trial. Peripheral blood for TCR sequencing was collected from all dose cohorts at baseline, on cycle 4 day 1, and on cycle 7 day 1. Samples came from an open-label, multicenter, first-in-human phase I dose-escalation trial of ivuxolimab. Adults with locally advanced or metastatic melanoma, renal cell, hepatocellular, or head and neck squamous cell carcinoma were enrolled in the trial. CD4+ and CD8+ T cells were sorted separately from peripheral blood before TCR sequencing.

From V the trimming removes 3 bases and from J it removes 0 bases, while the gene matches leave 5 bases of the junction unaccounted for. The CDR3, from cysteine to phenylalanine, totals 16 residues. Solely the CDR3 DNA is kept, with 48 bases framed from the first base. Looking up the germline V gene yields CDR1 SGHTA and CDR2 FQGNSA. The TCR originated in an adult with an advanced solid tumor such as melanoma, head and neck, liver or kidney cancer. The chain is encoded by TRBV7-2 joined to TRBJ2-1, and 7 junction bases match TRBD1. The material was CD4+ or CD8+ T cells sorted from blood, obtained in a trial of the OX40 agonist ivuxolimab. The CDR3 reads CASSLKGDSSYNEQFF. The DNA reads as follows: TGTGCCAGCAGCTTGAAGGGGGACAGCTCCTACAATGAGCAGTTCTTC.